A single sample is the source of the 26 T cell receptor beta chains below, sequenced in a study of technical replicates of blood from several donors. Some clones are missing from TCRdb's copy, which holds only in-frame ones; the method was immunoSEQ multiplex PCR. The table lists some 70,000 clones, around 97% of them singletons. The sequenced sample consisted of T cells isolated from PBMCs. The receptors were sampled from a human donor in good health.

The chain carries TRBV7-3 and TRBJ1-4, with 10 positions matching TRBD1. Germline trimming cut 5 bases from V and 3 bases from J; bases unmatched to any gene: 3. Looked up from germline, CDR1 is SGHTA and CDR2 is FQGTGA. The CDR3 has 15 residues. This CDR3 reads CASSPTGGPNEKLFF. The CDR3 DNA reads TGTGCCAGCAGCCCGACAGGGGGCCCTAATGAAAAACTGTTTTTT.

This clone was observed once. This chain uses TRBV28 with TRBJ2-7; tentatively, D is TRBD2 (6 bases). V was shortened by 6 bases and J by 4 bases, with 13 bases between the two germline ends. The germline V gene has CDR1 MDHEN and CDR2 SYDVKM. There are 13 residues in the CDR3. The CDR3 bases are TGTGCCAGCAGATCGGGACTTATTTACGAGCAGTACTTC. The encoded protein is CASRSGLIYEQYF.

The chain combines TRBV28 with TRBJ1-5; 8 positions match TRBD1. The length of the CDR3 is 14 residues. Unmatched junction bases numbered 8, after V lost 7 bases and J lost 6 bases. Germline CDR1 MDHEN, CDR2 SYDVKM. The CDR3 coding sequence is TGTGCCAGCAACCTACAGGGGGGGGGTCAGCCCCAGCATTTT. This gives the protein CASNLQGGGQPQHF.

The chain is built from TRBV18 and TRBJ2-7; TRBD1 might be the D (7 bases). Germline assignment: CDR1 KGHSH and CDR2 LQKENI. Trimming removed 3 bases at V and 3 bases at J, with 12 bases between. CDR3 length equals 14 residues. CDR3 nucleotide sequence: TGTGCCAGCTCACCTTCAGGGGGAGGCTACGAGCAGTACTTC. Its translation is CASSPSGGGYEQYF.

This chain uses TRBV6-5 with TRBJ1-1; D gene ambiguous. This CDR3 is 13 amino acids long. CDR1 and CDR2 (germline): MNHEY, SVGAGI. V was cut by 4 bases and J by 0 bases, with 6 bases left in between. The CDR3: CASSLEMNTEAFF. The CDR3, as DNA: TGTGCCAGCAGTTTGGAGATGAACACTGAAGCTTTCTTT.

The CDR3: CAGRAGQGAETF. The CDR3, as DNA: TGTGCCGGTAGAGCCGGACAGGGGGCAGAAACCTTC. The V and J genes are TRBV10-3 and TRBJ1-2; 11 nucleotides line up with TRBD1. The V gene's germline CDR1 is ENHRY and CDR2 SYGVKD. This CDR3 contains 12 residues. After removal of 11 bases from V and 14 bases from J, the junction contained 13 bases not matched to a gene.

The chain recombines TRBV5-6 with TRBJ1-1; D remains unclear. The CDR3 is 12 amino acids. The germline V and J ends were trimmed by 0 bases and 11 bases, with 11 bases remaining between them. Germline CDR1 SGHDT, CDR2 YYEEEE. CDR3 nucleotide sequence: TGTGCCAGCAGCTTGGCGTCAGGTGGGGCTTTCTTT. Protein: CASSLASGGAFF.

This clone was picked up one time. V and J are TRBV10-3 and TRBJ1-5; possible D gene TRBD1, 5 bases. V shed 6 bases and J shed 2 bases, with 5 bases lying between them. Germline-derived CDR1 and CDR2 are ENHRY and SYGVKD. There are 12 residues in the CDR3. The CDR3 DNA reads TGTGCCATCAGACAGGGCAATCAGCCCCAGCATTTT. Translation gives CAIRQGNQPQHF.

The chain couples TRBV15 to TRBJ1-2; D is perhaps TRBD1 (5 bases). The germline CDR1 and CDR2 sequences are LNHNV and YYDKDF (reference sequence). This CDR3 has 15 residues. Trimming took 2 bases from V and 0 from J, leaving 10 bases between them. CDR3 region: CATSRRQIANYGYTF. The CDR3 nucleotides read TGTGCCACCAGCAGAAGACAGATAGCTAACTATGGCTACACCTTC.

DNA of the CDR3: TGTGCTAGTGGTTTGGACAGTTATGGCTACACCTTC. Translated, it gives CASGLDSYGYTF. The chain has TRBV12-5 and TRBJ1-2, with D uncertain. V shed 1 base and J shed 5 bases, with 5 bases lying between them. The CDR3 runs to 12 residues. The germline V gene encodes CDR1 LGHNT and CDR2 FRNRAP.

The V gene is TRBV6-6, the J gene TRBJ2-1, with 13 bases lining up with TRBD2. The ends lost 4 bases at V and 5 bases at J; junction bases unmatched: 2. In germline, CDR1 is MNHNY, CDR2 SVGAGI (reference sequence). The CDR3 covers 15 residues. In DNA, the CDR3 is TGTGCCAGCAGTTTTGGACTAGCGGGAGACAATGAGCAGTTCTTC. Amino acids: CASSFGLAGDNEQFF.

The rearrangement links TRBV11-2 to TRBJ2-5, with D tentatively TRBD1 (6 bases). CDR3 length equals 16 residues. Trimming removed 2 bases at V and 2 bases at J, with 15 bases between. Germline-derived CDR1 and CDR2 are SGHAT and FQNNGV. The DNA of the CDR3 is TGTGCCAGCAGCTTATCTTTAGGGACAAGACAAGAGACCCAGTACTTC. Its protein product is CASSLSLGTRQETQYF. Full variable domain (missing parts from reference TRBV11-2 and TRBJ2-5): EAGVAQSPRYKIIEKRQSVAFWCNPISGHATLYWYQQILGQGPKLLIQFQNNGVVDDSQLPKDRFSAERLKGVDSTLKIQPAKLEDSAVYLCASSLSLGTRQETQYFGPGTRLLVL.

This rearrangement joins TRBV6-1 to TRBJ2-2, with 7 bases that match TRBD2. The CDR3 runs 15 residues. J was trimmed by 5 bases and V by 7 bases; bases with no gene match: 10. Germline V gene lookup returns CDR1 MNHNS and CDR2 SASEGT. CDR3 sequence (DNA): TGTGCCAGCACCCCGGGGGGAGCTGGGACCGGGGAGCTGTTTTTT. Translation gives CASTPGGAGTGELFF.

The chain recombines TRBV19 with TRBJ1-5; tentative D call: TRBD1 (6 bases). The V gene's germline CDR1 is LNHDA and CDR2 SQIVND (reference sequence). The CDR3 covers 15 residues. V was trimmed by 4 bases and J by 6 bases, leaving 16 bases between them. The CDR3 bases are TGTGCCAGTAGTAGATCCCCAGGGGAGCCTCAGCCCCAGCATTTT. Translating gives CASSRSPGEPQPQHF.

This clone was observed a single time. The chain is built from TRBV19 and TRBJ1-5, with TRBD1 matching over 7 bases. CDR1 LNHDA and CDR2 SQIVND come from the germline V gene (reference sequence). CDR3 length equals 14 residues. Trimming at V came to 7 bases and at J to 5 bases, leaving 8 bases not matched to a gene. The CDR3 protein is CASKDRDSYQPQHF. The CDR3 DNA is TGTGCCAGTAAAGACCGGGACAGTTATCAGCCCCAGCATTTT. Full variable domain (remainder filled in from reference TRBV19 and TRBJ1-5): DGGITQSPKYLFRKEGQNVTLSCEQNLNHDAMYWYRQDPGQGLRLIYYSQIVNDFQKGDIAEGYSVSREKKESFPLTVTSAQKNPTAFYLCASKDRDSYQPQHFGDGTRLSIL.

The rearrangement links TRBV7-9 to TRBJ1-5; a weak D match, TRBD1 (5 bases). Trimming left V 3 bases short and J 5 bases short, with 14 bases between. Germline V gene data show CDR1 as SEHNR and CDR2 as FQNEAQ (reference sequence). The CDR3 has 15 residues. The CDR3 reads CASSLGGAGHQPQHF. The CDR3 nucleotides are TGTGCCAGCAGCTTGGGTGGGGCAGGGCATCAGCCCCAGCATTTT. The full variable domain, with the rest looked up from reference TRBV7-9 and TRBJ1-5, is DTGVSQNPRHKITKRGQNVTFRCDPISEHNRLYWYRQTLGQGPEFLTYFQNEAQLEKSRLLSDRFSAERPKGSFSTLEIQRTEQGDSAMYLCASSLGGAGHQPQHFGDGTRLSIL.

The DNA of the CDR3 is TGCGCCAGCAGTGGGGGACAGACCTACGAGCAGTACTTC. Translated, it gives CASSGGQTYEQYF. V usage is TRBV10-1 and J usage is TRBJ2-7, with 7 bases aligning to TRBD1. Germline-derived CDR1 and CDR2 are WNHNN and SYGVQD (reference sequence). This CDR3 has 13 amino acids. V lost 4 bases, J lost 2 bases, and 2 bases stayed unmatched.

The chain has TRBV7-3 and TRBJ2-1; TRBD1 matches 8 bases. V dropped 4 bases and J dropped 5; count of bases not matched to a gene: 4. Germline assignment: CDR1 SGHTA and CDR2 FQGTGA. This CDR3 comprises 14 residues. The CDR3 loop is CASSSQGANNEQFF. In nucleotides, the CDR3 is TGTGCCAGCAGCTCCCAGGGGGCTAACAATGAGCAGTTCTTC.

J is TRBJ2-2 and V is TRBV18; D might be TRBD1 (5 bases). The CDR3 is 14 residues long. Trimming removed 2 bases at V and 6 bases at J, with 10 bases between. Germline loops: CDR1 KGHSH, CDR2 LQKENI. In DNA form, the CDR3 reads TGTGCCAGCTCACCATCAGGGATCGCCGGGGAGCTGTTTTTT. It is translated as CASSPSGIAGELFF.

The chain couples TRBV19 to TRBJ1-4, with 7 bases fitting TRBD1. V shed 9 bases, J shed 8 bases, and the junction held 12 bases outside the gene matches. Germline CDR1 LNHDA, CDR2 SQIVND (reference sequence). The length of the CDR3 is 14 residues. CDR3 in amino acids: CASQFTGVGEKLFF. CDR3 DNA: TGTGCCAGCCAATTTACAGGGGTTGGGGAAAAACTGTTTTTT. Based on the CDR3 plus reference TRBV19 and TRBJ1-4, the full variable domain is DGGITQSPKYLFRKEGQNVTLSCEQNLNHDAMYWYRQDPGQGLRLIYYSQIVNDFQKGDIAEGYSVSREKKESFPLTVTSAQKNPTAFYLCASQFTGVGEKLFFGSGTQLSVL.

The chain couples TRBV5-4 to TRBJ1-1; weak D call: TRBD1 (6 bases). The CDR3 is made up of 14 amino acids. The germline V gene has CDR1 SGHNT and CDR2 YYREEE (reference sequence). The V and J ends lost 4 bases and 11 bases respectively, with 21 bases between them. The chain's CDR3 is CASSTVTGGGEAFF. The CDR3 bases are TGTGCCAGCAGCACCGTGACGGGGGGCGGTGAGGCTTTCTTT.

In this sample, this clone turned up once. This rearrangement joins TRBV19 to TRBJ1-5; TRBD1 is a possible D gene (6 bases). V lost 7 bases and J 6 bases, leaving 19 bases between the germline ends. The CDR3 runs 15 residues. Germline V gives CDR1 LNHDA, CDR2 SQIVND (reference sequence). The CDR3 loop is CASTLNLGAGQPQHF. CDR3 DNA: TGTGCCAGTACCCTTAATTTGGGGGCTGGTCAGCCCCAGCATTTT.

The rearrangement joins TRBV5-1 to TRBJ2-7; 7 bases are a match to TRBD2. The CDR3 is made up of 13 amino acids. After removal of 2 bases from V and 3 bases from J, the junction contained 2 bases not matched to a gene. Germline V gene lookup returns CDR1 SGHRS and CDR2 YFSETQ. CDR3 residues: CASSFRTSYEQYF. For the CDR3, the DNA is TGCGCCAGCAGCTTTAGGACTAGCTACGAGCAGTACTTC.

The chain links TRBV6-5 to TRBJ2-5; 8 nucleotides line up with TRBD1. Germline lookup yields CDR1 MNHEY and CDR2 SVGAGI. J lost 5 bases, V lost 5 bases, and 7 bases had no gene match. This CDR3 has 14 amino acids. The CDR3 nucleotides are TGTGCCAGCAGTACGGGACAGGATGGGGAGACCCAGTACTTC. This translates into CASSTGQDGETQYF.

The chain links TRBV5-1 to TRBJ2-1; TRBD1 matches at 8 bases. V shed 2 bases and J 5 bases; nucleotides not matched to a gene: 6. The CDR3 runs 15 residues. Per the germline V gene, CDR1 is SGHRS and CDR2 is YFSETQ. The CDR3 DNA reads TGCGCCAGCAGCTTACAGACAGGGGTCCACAATGAGCAGTTCTTC. It specifies CASSLQTGVHNEQFF. The full variable domain, its missing parts supplied by reference TRBV5-1 and TRBJ2-1, is KAGVTQTPRYLIKTRGQQVTLSCSPISGHRSVSWYQQTPGQGLQFLFEYFSETQRNKGNFPGRFSGRQFSNSRSEMNVSTLELGDSALYLCASSLQTGVHNEQFFGPGTRLTVL.

This chain connects TRBV9 to TRBJ1-1; 10 nucleotides match TRBD1. Germline CDR1 SGDLS, CDR2 YYNGEE. V dropped 3 bases and J dropped 4; count of bases not matched to a gene: 9. The CDR3 runs to 16 residues. CDR3: CASSADSGTGVTEAFF. DNA for the CDR3: TGTGCCAGCAGCGCAGACTCCGGGACAGGGGTCACTGAAGCTTTCTTT.